One sample yielded the 22 T cell receptor beta chains listed below, sequenced in a study of blood T cell repertoires in COVID-19 (dated by TCRdb to 2020 to 2021). Receptor amplification or capture employed the immunoSEQ multiplex PCR assay. TCRdb retrieved this table from immuneACCESS and kept in-frame rearrangements only. Not all clones are present; in checked studies, unresolved V genes account for under half, and no reason is known for the remainder. The sample records about 88,000 clones, around nine tenths of which are singletons. The ten largest clones take up 1.5% to 2% of the sample. Sequenced sample: peripheral blood. Every receptor here comes from a man aged 55 to 70 with acute or convalescent COVID-19.

The chain recombines TRBV2 with TRBJ2-1, with 7 positions matching TRBD2. V shed 3 bases, J shed 7 bases, and the junction held 3 bases outside the gene matches. The CDR3 totals 13 residues. Germline V gene lookup returns CDR1 SNHLY and CDR2 FYNNEI. CDR3 DNA sequence: TGTGCCAGCAGTGATGGGGGGGGGAATGAGCAGTTCTTC. As protein: CASSDGGGNEQFF.

Only a few counts were recorded for this clone. The chain links TRBV4-2 to TRBJ2-1; 8 nucleotides match TRBD2. V shed 0 bases and J 3 bases; nucleotides not matched to a gene: 13. This CDR3 is 19 amino acids long. Germline V gene lookup returns CDR1 LGHNA and CDR2 YNFKEQ. In DNA, the CDR3 is TGTGCCAGCAGCCAAGATTACCCAAAACTAGCGGCCTACTACAATGAGCAGTTCTTC. This sequence encodes CASSQDYPKLAAYYNEQFF.

This clone was counted a single time. The chain joins TRBV5-4 to TRBJ2-1, with 10 bases fitting TRBD2. The J segment lost 1 base and the V segment lost 2 bases, leaving 3 bases of the junction unmatched. CDR3 length: 16 residues. Germline lookup yields CDR1 SGHNT and CDR2 YYREEE (reference sequence). The CDR3 loop is CASSFPLAGSYNEQFF. CDR3 bases: TGTGCCAGCAGCTTTCCACTAGCGGGGTCCTACAATGAGCAGTTCTTC. Based on the CDR3 plus reference TRBV5-4 and TRBJ2-1, the full variable domain is ETGVTQSPTHLIKTRGQQVTLRCSSQSGHNTVSWYQQALGQGPQFIFQYYREEENGRGNFPPRFSGLQFPNYSSELNVNALELDDSALYLCASSFPLAGSYNEQFFGPGTRLTVL.

The rearrangement joins TRBV19 to TRBJ2-5, with TRBD1 identical over 8 bases. Unmatched junction bases numbered 9, after V lost 5 bases and J lost 4 bases. CDR1 is LNHDA and CDR2 is SQIVND in the germline V gene (reference sequence). The CDR3 is made up of 15 amino acids. The CDR3, as DNA: TGTGCCAGTAGTTCGAGGACAGGGCTTGGAGAGACCCAGTACTTC. Amino acids: CASSSRTGLGETQYF.

The count of this clone is one. The chain employs TRBV18 and TRBJ2-3, with D maybe TRBD1 (5 bases). Germline V gives CDR1 KGHSH, CDR2 LQKENI. Trimming stripped 0 bases from V and 5 bases from J, with 12 bases between. The CDR3 loop spans 15 amino acids. The CDR3 sequence: CASSPPSGSEDTQYF. CDR3 nucleotide sequence: TGTGCCAGCTCACCACCCTCAGGGTCGGAAGATACGCAGTATTTT.

The CDR3 sequence: CASNRGTLYSEQYF. CDR3 DNA: TGTGCCAGCAACAGAGGGACTCTTTACTCCGAGCAGTACTTC. This chain joins TRBV6-5 and TRBJ2-7; the D gene is possibly TRBD2 (6 bases). V gave up 7 bases and J gave up 6 bases, with 19 bases separating them. The CDR3 contains 14 residues. Germline V gene lookup returns CDR1 MNHEY and CDR2 SVGAGI.

The CDR3 nucleotides read TGCGCCAGCAGCCCCGGACAGGGTGGGATTAGTGAGCAGTTCTTC. Translating it yields CASSPGQGGISEQFF. This chain links TRBV4-1 with TRBJ2-1; 8 positions agree with TRBD1. The CDR3 is 15 residues long. With 4 bases clipped from V and 9 bases from J, the junction kept 11 bases outside the gene matches. Germline CDR1 MGHRA, CDR2 YSYEKL.

The chain recombines TRBV5-1 with TRBJ2-1; 8 bases fit TRBD1. J was trimmed by 0 bases and V by 4 bases; bases with no gene match: 6. The CDR3 has 16 amino acids. Germline V gene data show CDR1 as SGHRS and CDR2 as YFSETQ. CDR3 residues: CASSRTGTRSYNEQFF. The CDR3 region has the DNA TGCGCCAGCAGCCGGACAGGGACTCGCTCCTACAATGAGCAGTTCTTC.

The chain is built from TRBV28 and TRBJ1-1; tentatively, D is TRBD1 (5 bases). The CDR3 covers 13 residues. CDR1 and CDR2 from the germline V gene are MDHEN and SYDVKM. V was trimmed by 3 bases and J by 8 bases, leaving 13 bases between them. DNA for the CDR3: TGTGCCAGCAGTTTCCCGGCAGGGTCCGAAGCTTTCTTT. This encodes CASSFPAGSEAFF.

This clone was detected only once. V usage is TRBV3-1 (or the pseudogene TRBV3-2) and J usage is TRBJ2-7; D remains ambiguous. There are 15 residues in the CDR3. V was clipped by 4 bases and J by 3 bases, with 16 bases between them. CDR1 and CDR2 (germline): LGHDT, YNNKEL (reference sequence). CDR3 residues: CASSPRTAYLYEQYF. As DNA, the CDR3 is TGTGCCAGCAGCCCCCGAACAGCTTACCTCTACGAGCAGTACTTC.

V usage is TRBV7-9 and J usage is TRBJ1-2; D might be TRBD1 (5 bases). V lost 4 bases, J lost 2 bases, and 17 bases lay in between. The CDR3 runs 16 residues. Germline V CDR1 and CDR2: SEHNR, FQNEAQ (reference sequence). The CDR3 protein is CASSSAFVWGNYGYTF. CDR3 nucleotide sequence: TGTGCCAGCAGCTCCGCGTTCGTTTGGGGCAACTATGGCTACACCTTC.

The gene calls are TRBV25-1 and TRBJ2-5, with a tentative D call TRBD1 (5 bases). V lost 9 bases and J 5 bases, leaving 7 bases between the germline ends. Per the germline V gene, CDR1 is MGHDK and CDR2 is SYGVNS. CDR3 length: 10 residues. The CDR3 is CARPGETQYF. DNA of the CDR3: TGTGCCAGACCAGGGGAGACCCAGTACTTC.

This sequence joins TRBV29-1 and TRBJ2-2; 7 nucleotides match TRBD2. The CDR3 extends over 14 amino acids. CDR1 is SQVTM, CDR2 ANQGSEA, per germline. V was pared by 3 bases and J by 5 bases, with 6 bases of the junction left unmatched. DNA for the CDR3: TGCAGCGTTGAGGGGCCAGCGGGGACCGGGGAGCTGTTTTTT. Protein sequence: CSVEGPAGTGELFF.

This chain links TRBV7-2 with TRBJ1-1; TRBD1 agrees at 8 bases. Per the germline V gene, CDR1 is SGHTA and CDR2 is FQGNSA. Trimming cost V 2 bases and J 4 bases; bases outside gene matches: 9. This CDR3 is built from 16 residues. The CDR3 sequence: CASSLFSQGAGTEAFF. As DNA, the CDR3 is TGTGCCAGCAGCTTATTTAGTCAGGGGGCAGGCACTGAAGCTTTCTTT.

The V call is TRBV3-1 (or the pseudogene TRBV3-2), the J call TRBJ2-3; D perhaps matches TRBD1 (6 bases). The V gene's germline CDR1 is LGHDT and CDR2 YNNKEL (reference sequence). Trimming left V 7 bases short and J 2 bases short, with 25 bases between. The CDR3 consists of 18 residues. CDR3 region: CASMPTGWDLAHTDTQYF. The CDR3 bases are TGTGCCAGCATGCCTACAGGGTGGGACCTAGCTCACACAGATACGCAGTATTTT.

This rearrangement joins TRBV6-2 or TRBV6-3 to TRBJ2-1; 8 positions agree with TRBD2. Germline loops: CDR1 MNHEY, CDR2 SVGEGT. Trimming removed 4 bases from V and 4 bases from J; junction bases left unmatched: 15. The CDR3 sequence is 18 residues long. The CDR3, as DNA: TGTGCCAGCAGTTTACAGCGGGAGAATTTAAGAGGGTACAATGAGCAGTTCTTC. Translation: CASSLQRENLRGYNEQFF.

This chain uses TRBV19 with TRBJ2-7; the D gene is possibly TRBD1 (6 bases). Germline assignment: CDR1 LNHDA and CDR2 SQIVND (reference sequence). The CDR3 is 15 residues long. V lost 3 bases, J lost 0 bases, and 12 bases lay in between. This CDR3 is CASSIPGHPSYEQYF. The CDR3 nucleotides read TGTGCCAGTAGTATCCCGGGACATCCCTCCTACGAGCAGTACTTC. The complete variable domain, with remaining parts taken from reference TRBV19 and TRBJ2-7, reads DGGITQSPKYLFRKEGQNVTLSCEQNLNHDAMYWYRQDPGQGLRLIYYSQIVNDFQKGDIAEGYSVSREKKESFPLTVTSAQKNPTAFYLCASSIPGHPSYEQYFGPGTRLTVT.

V gene TRBV5-1 combines with J gene TRBJ1-6, with D perhaps matching TRBD1 (6 bases). V lost 0 bases and J 5 bases, leaving 9 bases between the germline ends. CDR1 is SGHRS and CDR2 is YFSETQ in the germline V gene. The CDR3 runs 15 residues. This CDR3 is CASSLDSGDNSPLHF. DNA for the CDR3: TGCGCCAGCAGCTTGGACTCAGGGGATAATTCACCCCTCCACTTT.

The J gene is TRBJ1-1, the V gene TRBV24-1; D remains ambiguous. CDR3 length equals 12 residues. The germline V gene encodes CDR1 KGHDR and CDR2 SFDVKD. V was clipped by 4 bases and J by 5 bases, with 7 bases between them. The CDR3 coding sequence is TGTGCCACCAGTGACCGGGATACTGAAGCTTTCTTT. It translates to CATSDRDTEAFF.

The CDR3: CASSVDPSSGPYEQYF. In nucleotides, the CDR3 is TGTGCCAGCAGCGTAGATCCCTCTAGCGGACCCTACGAGCAGTACTTC. The chain links TRBV9 to TRBJ2-7; 7 positions agree with TRBD2. CDR3 length: 16 residues. V was pared by 0 bases and J by 2 bases, with 8 bases of the junction left unmatched. Germline CDR1 is SGDLS and CDR2 is YYNGEE.

Here the CDR3 DNA reads TGTGCCAGCAGCGGCGTTGGGGGGAACGATGGCTACACCTTC. Translation: CASSGVGGNDGYTF. This chain links TRBV21-1 with TRBJ1-2. TRBV21-1 is a documented pseudogene. The CDR3 runs to 14 residues.

The chain recombines TRBV11-2 with TRBJ2-1; 14 nucleotides line up with TRBD2. CDR1 SGHAT and CDR2 FQNNGV come from the germline V gene. Losses at the gene ends were 5 bases for V and 5 bases for J; bases not matched to a gene: 5. This CDR3 contains 16 residues. CDR3 sequence reads: CASSPSTSGRDNEQFF. In nucleotides, the CDR3 is TGTGCCAGCAGCCCCTCGACTAGCGGGAGGGACAATGAGCAGTTCTTC.